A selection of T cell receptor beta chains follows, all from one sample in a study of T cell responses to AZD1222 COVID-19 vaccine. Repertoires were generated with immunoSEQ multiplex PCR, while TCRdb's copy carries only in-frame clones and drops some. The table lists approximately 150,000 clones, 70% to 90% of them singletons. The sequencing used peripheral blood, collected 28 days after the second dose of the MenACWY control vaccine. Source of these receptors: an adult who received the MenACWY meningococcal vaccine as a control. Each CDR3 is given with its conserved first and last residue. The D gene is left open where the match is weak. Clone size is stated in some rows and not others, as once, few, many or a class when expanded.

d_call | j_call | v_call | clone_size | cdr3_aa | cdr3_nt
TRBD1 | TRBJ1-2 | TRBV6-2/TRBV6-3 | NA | CASSWDRNYGYTF | TGTGCCAGCAGTTGGGACAGAAACTATGGCTACACCTTC
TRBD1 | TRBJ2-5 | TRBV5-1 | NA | CASSRTGGETQYF | TGCGCCAGCAGCCGGACAGGGGGGGAGACCCAGTACTTC
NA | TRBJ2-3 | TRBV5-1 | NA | CASRTGHRTDTQYF | TGCGCCAGCAGGACGGGACACCGCACAGATACGCAGTATTTT
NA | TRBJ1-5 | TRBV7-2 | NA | CASSRTGSYQPQHF | TGTGCCAGCAGCCGGACCGGCTCTTATCAGCCCCAGCATTTT
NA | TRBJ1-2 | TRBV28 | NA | CASTLRLGDGYTF | TGTGCCAGCACGCTCCGGTTGGGGGACGGCTACACCTTC
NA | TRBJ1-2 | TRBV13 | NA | CASSRAGSDGYTF | TGTGCCAGCAGCCGAGCGGGGTCAGATGGCTACACCTTC
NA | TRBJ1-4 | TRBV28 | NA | CASSLRYAELFF | TGTGCCAGCAGTTTACGATATGCGGAACTGTTTTTT
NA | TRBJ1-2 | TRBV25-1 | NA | CASSEPVVNYGYTF | TGTGCCAGCAGTGAACCGGTGGTGAACTATGGCTACACCTTC
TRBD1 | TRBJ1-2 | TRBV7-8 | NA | CASSRDSYGYTF | TGTGCCAGCAGCCGGGACAGCTATGGCTACACCTTC
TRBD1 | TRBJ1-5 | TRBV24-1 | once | CATSDPRGDQPQHF | TGTGCCACCAGTGACCCCAGGGGGGATCAGCCCCAGCATTTT
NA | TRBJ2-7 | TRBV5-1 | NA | CASSLGQGGREQYF | TGCGCCAGCAGCTTGGGGCAGGGGGGCCGCGAGCAGTACTTC
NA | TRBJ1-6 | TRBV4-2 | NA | CASSQGRSSYNSPLHF | TGTGCCAGCAGCCAAGGACGGAGCTCCTATAATTCACCCCTCCACTTT
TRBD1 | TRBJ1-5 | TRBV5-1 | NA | CASSPGQGPVEPQHF | TGCGCCAGCAGCCCGGGACAGGGGCCCGTGGAGCCCCAGCATTTT
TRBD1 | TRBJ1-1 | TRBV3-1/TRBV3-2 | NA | CASSHAQGAGTEAFF | TGTGCCAGCAGCCATGCCCAGGGGGCTGGGACTGAAGCTTTCTTT